Shown below are 15 T cell receptor beta chains from a single sample sequenced in a study of T-cell reconstitution after alpha-beta-depleted transplantation in children. Findings and caveats of the study: As was reported, about two months after transplant, alpha-beta T cells came from several hundred expanded graft clones.

Preparing the TCRbeta library involved the use of unique molecular identifiers. Each CDR3 protein is one row after TCRdb ran MiXCR on the PCR reads. The table shows 30,000 or so distinct CDR3 sequences, with approximately 6.9% occurring only once. The antigens these receptors bind are not known. Specimen: peripheral blood, collected 60 days after TCRalphabeta/CD19-depleted stem cell transplant. The receptors derive from a child younger than two who had a stem cell transplant for acute myeloid leukemia, so the T cells may come from the graft donor.

This clonotype was seen many times. The gene calls are TRBV20-1 and TRBJ2-5, with D unclear. Trimming cost V 6 bases and J 2 bases, with 22 bases left between them. CDR1 DFQATT and CDR2 SNEGSKA come from the germline V gene (reference sequence). The CDR3 runs to 16 residues. CDR3 in amino acids: CSAALDPEWNQETQYF. As DNA, the CDR3 is TGCAGTGCGGCCTTGGACCCAGAATGGAATCAAGAGACCCAGTACTTC.

This clonotype appeared many times. This chain uses TRBV7-9 with TRBJ2-7; tentatively, D is TRBD1 or TRBD2 (5 bases each). Trimming removed 4 bases at V and 2 bases at J, with 15 bases between. The CDR3 is made up of 15 amino acids. Germline loops: CDR1 SEHNR, CDR2 FQNEAQ (reference sequence). The CDR3 region is CASSSTGTAPYEQYF. Here the CDR3 DNA reads TGTGCCAGCAGCTCTACCGGGACGGCCCCCTACGAGCAGTACTTC. Supplemented by reference TRBV7-9 and TRBJ2-7, the full variable domain reads DTGVSQNPRHKITKRGQNVTFRCDPISEHNRLYWYRQTLGQGPEFLTYFQNEAQLEKSRLLSDRFSAERPKGSFSTLEIQRTEQGDSAMYLCASSSTGTAPYEQYFGPGTRLTVT.

This clonotype has ten or more counts. V and J are TRBV29-1 and TRBJ1-2; D perhaps matches TRBD1 (5 bases). CDR3 length: 14 amino acids. V was trimmed by 2 bases and J by 2 bases, leaving 12 bases between them. The germline V gene encodes CDR1 SQVTM and CDR2 ANQGSEA. CDR3 region: CSVEWNRRNYGYTF. CDR3 nucleotides: TGCAGCGTTGAATGGAACAGGAGAAACTATGGCTACACCTTC.

Many counts were recorded for this clonotype. This chain links TRBV4-2 with TRBJ2-1; the match to TRBD2 covers 10 bases. This CDR3 is 15 amino acids long. V lost 3 bases, J lost 6 bases, and 5 bases stayed unmatched. From germline, CDR1 is LGHNA and CDR2 YNFKEQ. In DNA form, the CDR3 reads TGTGCCAGCAGCCAGCTAGCGGGGGCTTTCAATGAGCAGTTCTTC. Protein sequence: CASSQLAGAFNEQFF.

Many counts were recorded for this clonotype. The V call is TRBV2, the J call TRBJ2-5; 7 bases are shared with TRBD2. CDR1 SNHLY and CDR2 FYNNEI come from the germline V gene. After removal of 0 bases from V and 0 bases from J, the junction contained 4 bases not matched to a gene. The CDR3 runs 16 residues. The CDR3 DNA reads as TGTGCCAGCAGTGAAGCGGGGGGGGTCCACCAAGAGACCCAGTACTTC. Translating gives CASSEAGGVHQETQYF.

There are many counts of this clonotype. The chain couples TRBV6-5 to TRBJ2-5, with D hard to call. The germline V gene has CDR1 MNHEY and CDR2 SVGAGI. With 2 bases removed from V and 2 bases from J, the gap between germline ends came to 3 bases. The CDR3 has 12 residues. CDR3 DNA sequence: TGTGCCAGCAGTTACCGTCAAGAGACCCAGTACTTC. This codes for CASSYRQETQYF.

This chain uses TRBV3-1 with TRBJ2-1; D is perhaps TRBD2 (5 bases). The germline V gene encodes CDR1 LGHDT and CDR2 YNNKEL (reference sequence). The CDR3 length is 17 residues. CDR3 coding DNA: TGTACCTGCTGTCCCTCACCCCGTATCCTAGCTGGCAATGAGCAGTTCTTC. Translated, it gives CTCCPSPRILAGNEQFF.

This clonotype was counted ten times or more. J is TRBJ2-5 and V is TRBV27, with no clear D. Per germline, CDR1 MNHEY and CDR2 SMNVEV (reference sequence). The CDR3 totals 14 residues. Deletions cut 3 bases from V and 5 bases from J, with 13 bases between. Written as DNA, the CDR3 is TGTGCCAGCAGTTTTTTGGGTTCGTGGGAGACCCAGTACTTC. Amino acids: CASSFLGSWETQYF.

This clonotype was observed at least ten times. The chain is built from TRBV5-1 and TRBJ2-3; the match to TRBD2 covers 10 bases. CDR3 length: 15 residues. V shed 0 bases, J shed 4 bases, and the junction held 2 bases outside the gene matches. CDR1 and CDR2 (germline): SGHRS, YFSETQ. The CDR3 sequence is CASSLEAGGADTQYF. The CDR3 coding sequence is TGCGCCAGCAGCTTGGAAGCGGGGGGGGCAGATACGCAGTATTTT. The full variable domain, rest sourced from reference TRBV5-1 and TRBJ2-3, is KAGVTQTPRYLIKTRGQQVTLSCSPISGHRSVSWYQQTPGQGLQFLFEYFSETQRNKGNFPGRFSGRQFSNSRSEMNVSTLELGDSALYLCASSLEAGGADTQYFGPGTRLTVL.

This clonotype has ten or more counts. The V and J genes are TRBV7-9 and TRBJ2-5, with D perhaps TRBD2 (5 bases). The V end lost 3 bases, the J end lost 2 bases, and 10 bases lay between the germline ends. The V gene's germline CDR1 is SEHNR and CDR2 FQNEAQ (reference sequence). The CDR3 sequence is 14 residues long. Here the CDR3 reads CASSLVKRQETQYF. DNA of the CDR3: TGTGCCAGCAGCTTGGTCAAGCGGCAAGAGACCCAGTACTTC.

In its sample, this clonotype was seen many times. The rearrangement uses TRBV7-9 and TRBJ2-7, with no clear D. Germline V gene sequence: CDR1 SEHNR, CDR2 FQNEAQ (reference sequence). This CDR3 region has 11 residues. The V gene lost 6 bases and the J gene lost 4 bases, with 7 bases spanning the gap. The CDR3 DNA reads as TGTGCCAGCAGTGGGGTATACGAGCAGTACTTC. This codes for CASSGVYEQYF.

The table lists this clonotype with many counts. The gene calls are TRBV24-1 and TRBJ2-7; maybe TRBD1 (5 bases). Germline V gives CDR1 KGHDR, CDR2 SFDVKD. The V end was cut by 4 bases, the J end by 6 bases, with 18 bases between. CDR3 size: 15 residues. The CDR3 reads CATSETTGPYSEQYF. The CDR3 DNA is TGTGCCACCAGTGAAACAACAGGACCCTACAGCGAGCAGTACTTC.

There are many counts of this clonotype. The chain is built from TRBV4-3 and TRBJ1-2; 10 nucleotides line up with TRBD1. Per the germline V gene, CDR1 is LGHNA and CDR2 is YSLEER. Trimming at V came to 4 bases and at J to 8 bases, leaving 4 bases not matched to a gene. The CDR3 covers 13 residues. The CDR3 loop is CASSPDRGRGYTF. CDR3 sequence (DNA): TGCGCCAGCAGCCCTGACAGGGGGCGGGGCTACACCTTC.

This clonotype was detected many times. The CDR3 nucleotides are TGTGCCACCAGCACCAACCCCTCGAGCGGGAGGGCCGGGGAGCTGTTTTTT. This gives the protein CATSTNPSSGRAGELFF. V gene TRBV15 combines with J gene TRBJ2-2; 10 bases map to TRBD2. Trimming took 4 bases from V and 6 from J; bases not matched to a gene: 11. Germline V gives CDR1 LNHNV, CDR2 YYDKDF (reference sequence). The CDR3 has 17 amino acids.

A note on this clonotype: Given a much more abundant clone one base away, this may be a read error. V is TRBV3-1 and J is TRBJ2-3; D remains unclear. The germline gives CDR1 LGHDT, CDR2 YNNKEL (reference sequence). Trimming cost V 7 bases and J 4 bases, with 18 bases left between them. The CDR3 length is 15 residues. The CDR3 nucleotides are TGTGCCAGCACCCGACGCAGAGCCTTCCCAGATACGCAGTATTTT. Translation gives CASTRRRAFPDTQYF.